These T cell receptor beta chains were read from a single sample in a study of CD8+CD57+ T cells in acquired aplastic anemia. Via MiXCR, TCRdb re-called the reads, giving one row per CDR3 protein. The sample includes approximately 150,000 distinct CDR3 sequences, less than 60% of them seen just once. Sequenced: sorted CD4+, CD8+, or CD8+CD57+ T cells (not recorded which) from PBMCs. These receptors were obtained from a human donor with aplastic anemia. The CDR3 runs from the conserved cysteine through the conserved F or W.

v_call,j_call,cdr3_aa
TRBV20-1,TRBJ1-6,CSAQGQGAWNSPLHF
TRBV11-1,TRBJ2-6,CAILDGTVHSGANVLTF
TRBV11-1,TRBJ2-2,CASSPTGFNTGELFF
TRBV7-3,TRBJ2-3,CASSLAFGGARGEPQYF
TRBV7-9,TRBJ2-7,CASSLGSYEQYF
TRBV6-1,TRBJ2-7,CASSLGLGKSYEQYF
TRBV2,TRBJ2-1,CASSEASVAQFF
TRBV9,TRBJ2-1,CASSEGGLPYNEQFF
TRBV12-3/TRBV12-4,TRBJ2-7,CASSSSAPDHSIF
TRBV24-1,TRBJ2-3,CATSDFGEGAYTDTQYF
TRBV6-2/TRBV6-3,TRBJ2-7,CASTSGLIYEQYF
TRBV6-5,TRBJ2-1,CASRGTGNYNEQFF
TRBV10-2,TRBJ1-2,CASSVGPGANYGYTF
TRBV29-1,TRBJ1-4,CSASTGDEKLFF
TRBV7-9,TRBJ2-3,CASSFAGHTDTQYF
TRBV12-5,TRBJ2-7,CASGLAGTYEQYF
TRBV19,TRBJ1-2,CASSVTGPYGYTF
TRBV6-1,TRBJ2-2,CASSFRTSANTGELFF
TRBV20-1,TRBJ1-5,CSAPDSQHSNQPQHF
TRBV5-6,TRBJ2-1,CASNLGGNEQFF
TRBV19,TRBJ1-3,CASRTVARGNTIYF
TRBV10-3,TRBJ1-2,CASSPGATNYGYTF
TRBV2,TRBJ2-2,CASRGQQMNTGELFF
TRBV5-1,TRBJ1-6,CASSHPNSPLHF
TRBV7-9,TRBJ1-6,CASGGQGSSPLHF
TRBV10-3,TRBJ2-7,CAARTEGGYEQYF
TRBV19,TRBJ2-7,CASSIRRQGPYEQYF
TRBV3-1,TRBJ2-7,CASSRGTGNYEQYF
TRBV7-9,TRBJ1-5,CASSAGTGGGQPQHF
TRBV5-4,TRBJ2-1,CASSLVSAGALSEQFF
TRBV2,TRBJ1-5,CASTLGGLSNQPQHF
TRBV19,TRBJ1-5,CAGSLGQGINQPQHF
TRBV12-3/TRBV12-4,TRBJ1-4,CASNLGNEKLFF
TRBV19,TRBJ1-1,CASSTRTQWGNTEAFF
TRBV6-2/TRBV6-3,TRBJ1-3,CASTSGTASGNTIYF
TRBV2,TRBJ1-6,CASSEGGERNSPLHF
TRBV9,TRBJ1-6,CASSLGQGISPLHF